This T cell receptor (beta chain) was documented in a study of cytomegalovirus exposure and HLA in healthy donors. The V gene lost 3 bases and the J gene lost 0 bases, with 8 bases spanning the gap. The CDR3 runs to 14 residues. Per the germline V gene, CDR1 is SGHVS and CDR2 is FQNEAQ. The table lists this clone with a few counts. A multiplex PCR was run with 60 Vbeta primers and 13 Jbeta primers. Sequencing was performed with immunoSEQ multiplex PCR; in TCRdb, only in-frame clones are kept and a portion is missing. Counted here are 85,000 to 130,000 clones, roughly 80% occurring once; the ten biggest clones make up roughly 3.6%.

The material sequenced was PBMCs. This TCR was recovered from a man aged 55 to 70 in good health and CMV-seronegative. V is TRBV7-8 and J is TRBJ1-2; D may be TRBD1 (5 bases). Here the CDR3 DNA reads TGTGCCAGCAGCTTGCAGGGATCTAACTATGGCTACACCTTC. It yields the protein CASSLQGSNYGYTF.